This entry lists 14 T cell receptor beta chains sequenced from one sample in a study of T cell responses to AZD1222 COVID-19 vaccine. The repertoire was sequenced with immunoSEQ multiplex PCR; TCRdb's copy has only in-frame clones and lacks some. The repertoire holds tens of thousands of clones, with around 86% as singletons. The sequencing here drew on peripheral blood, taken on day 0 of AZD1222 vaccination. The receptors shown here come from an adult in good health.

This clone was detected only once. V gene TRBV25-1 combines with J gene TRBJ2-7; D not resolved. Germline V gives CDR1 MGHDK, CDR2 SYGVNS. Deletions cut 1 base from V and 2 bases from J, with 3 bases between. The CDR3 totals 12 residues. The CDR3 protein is CASSESPYEQYF. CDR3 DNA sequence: TGTGCCAGCAGTGAATCTCCCTACGAGCAGTACTTC.

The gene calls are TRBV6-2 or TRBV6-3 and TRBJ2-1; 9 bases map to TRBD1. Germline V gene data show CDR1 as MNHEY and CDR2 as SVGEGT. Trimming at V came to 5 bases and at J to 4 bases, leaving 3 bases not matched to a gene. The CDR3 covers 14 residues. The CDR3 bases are TGTGCCAGCAGTACCGGGACAGGGTACAATGAGCAGTTCTTC. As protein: CASSTGTGYNEQFF.

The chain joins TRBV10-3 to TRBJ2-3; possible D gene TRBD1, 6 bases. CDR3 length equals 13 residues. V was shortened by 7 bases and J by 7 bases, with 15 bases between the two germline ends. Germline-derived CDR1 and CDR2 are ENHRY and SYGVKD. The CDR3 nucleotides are TGTGCCATCACAGAGGGGGTTGAGAATACGCAGTATTTT. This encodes CAITEGVENTQYF.

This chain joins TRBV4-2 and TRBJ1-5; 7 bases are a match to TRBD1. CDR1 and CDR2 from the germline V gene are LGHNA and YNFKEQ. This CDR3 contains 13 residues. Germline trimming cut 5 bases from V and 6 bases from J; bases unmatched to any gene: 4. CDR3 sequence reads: CASSEQGSQPQHF. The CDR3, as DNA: TGTGCCAGCAGCGAACAGGGGAGTCAGCCCCAGCATTTT.

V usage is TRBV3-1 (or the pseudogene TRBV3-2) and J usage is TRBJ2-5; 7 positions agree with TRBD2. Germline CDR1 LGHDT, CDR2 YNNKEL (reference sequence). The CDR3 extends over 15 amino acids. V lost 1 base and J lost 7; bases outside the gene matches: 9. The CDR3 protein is CASSQGGSSLVTQYF. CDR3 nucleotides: TGTGCCAGCAGCCAAGGCGGGAGTAGTCTTGTGACCCAGTACTTC.

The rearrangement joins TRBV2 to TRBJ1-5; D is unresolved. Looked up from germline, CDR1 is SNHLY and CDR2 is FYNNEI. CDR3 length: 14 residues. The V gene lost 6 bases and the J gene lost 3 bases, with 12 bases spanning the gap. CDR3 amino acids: CASSVDEFNQPQHF. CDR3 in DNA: TGTGCCAGCAGCGTCGACGAGTTCAATCAGCCCCAGCATTTT.

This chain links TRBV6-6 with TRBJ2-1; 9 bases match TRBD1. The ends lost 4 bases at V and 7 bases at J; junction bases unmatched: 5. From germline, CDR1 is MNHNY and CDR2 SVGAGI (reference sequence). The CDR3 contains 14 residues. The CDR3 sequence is CASSWGQGRNEQFF. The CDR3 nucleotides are TGTGCCAGCAGTTGGGGACAGGGAAGGAATGAGCAGTTCTTC.

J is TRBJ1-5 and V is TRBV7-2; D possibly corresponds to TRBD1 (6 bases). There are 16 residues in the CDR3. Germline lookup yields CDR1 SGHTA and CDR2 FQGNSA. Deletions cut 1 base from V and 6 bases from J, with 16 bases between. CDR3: CASSLGDGGGGQPQHF. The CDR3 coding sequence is TGTGCCAGCAGCTTAGGGGATGGGGGGGGCGGTCAGCCCCAGCATTTT.

The CDR3 DNA reads TGTGCCTGGGGACCCCCCGGGCTAGCGGCCTACAATGAGCAGTTCTTC. Amino acids: CAWGPPGLAAYNEQFF. This chain connects TRBV30 to TRBJ2-1; the match to TRBD2 covers 7 bases. Looked up from germline, CDR1 is GTSNPN and CDR2 is SVGIG (reference sequence). The V segment lost 5 bases and the J segment 2 bases; nucleotides outside the gene matches: 12. The CDR3 spans 16 residues.

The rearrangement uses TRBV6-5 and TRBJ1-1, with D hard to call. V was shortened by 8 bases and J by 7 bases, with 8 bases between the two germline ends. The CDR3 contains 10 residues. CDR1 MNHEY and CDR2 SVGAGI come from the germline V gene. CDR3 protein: CASYLGEAFF. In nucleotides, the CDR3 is TGTGCCAGCTACCTGGGTGAAGCTTTCTTT.

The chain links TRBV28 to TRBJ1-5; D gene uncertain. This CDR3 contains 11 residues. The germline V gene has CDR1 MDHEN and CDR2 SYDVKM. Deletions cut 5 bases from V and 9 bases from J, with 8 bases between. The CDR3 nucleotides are TGTGCCAGCAGTAAGTTGGGGCCCCAGCATTTT. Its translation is CASSKLGPQHF.

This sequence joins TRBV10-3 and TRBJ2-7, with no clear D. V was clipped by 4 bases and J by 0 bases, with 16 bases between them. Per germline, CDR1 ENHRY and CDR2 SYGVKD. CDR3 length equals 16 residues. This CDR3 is CAISAPTAGLSYEQYF. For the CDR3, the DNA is TGTGCCATCAGTGCGCCGACTGCCGGCCTCTCCTACGAGCAGTACTTC.

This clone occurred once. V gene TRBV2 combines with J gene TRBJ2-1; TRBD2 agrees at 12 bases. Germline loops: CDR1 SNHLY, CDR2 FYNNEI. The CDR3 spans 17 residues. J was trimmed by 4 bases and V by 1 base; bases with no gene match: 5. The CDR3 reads CASSEDGLAGIYNEQFF. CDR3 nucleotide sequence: TGTGCCAGCAGTGAAGATGGACTAGCGGGAATATACAATGAGCAGTTCTTC.

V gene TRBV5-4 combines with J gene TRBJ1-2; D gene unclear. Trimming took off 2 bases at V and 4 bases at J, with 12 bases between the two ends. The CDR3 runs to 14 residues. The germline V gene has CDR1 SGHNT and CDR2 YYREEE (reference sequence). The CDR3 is CASSFSGSSYGYTF. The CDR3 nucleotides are TGTGCCAGCAGCTTCTCCGGGAGCAGCTATGGCTACACCTTC.